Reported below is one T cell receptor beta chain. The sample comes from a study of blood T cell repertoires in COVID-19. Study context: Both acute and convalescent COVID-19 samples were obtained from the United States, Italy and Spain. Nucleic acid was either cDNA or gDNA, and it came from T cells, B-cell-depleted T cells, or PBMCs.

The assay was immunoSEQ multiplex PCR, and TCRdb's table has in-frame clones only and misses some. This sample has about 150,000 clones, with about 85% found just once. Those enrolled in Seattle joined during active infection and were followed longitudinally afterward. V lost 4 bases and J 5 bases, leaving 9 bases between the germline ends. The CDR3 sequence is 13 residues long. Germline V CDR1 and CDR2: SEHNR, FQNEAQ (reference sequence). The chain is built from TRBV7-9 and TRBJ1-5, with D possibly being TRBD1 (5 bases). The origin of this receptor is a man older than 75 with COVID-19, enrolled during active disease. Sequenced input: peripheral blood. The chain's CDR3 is CASSSRGDQPQHF. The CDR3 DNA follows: TGTGCCAGCAGCTCCCGGGGGGATCAGCCCCAGCATTTT.